Detailed here is one T cell receptor (beta chain). The data originate from a study of blood T cell repertoires in COVID-19. Whole-study context: PBMCs, B-cell-depleted T cells, or T cells were the source of the cDNA or gDNA that made up the material.

TCRdb's table, derived via immunoSEQ multiplex PCR, lists solely in-frame clones and lacks some. The sample lists a few hundred thousand clones, more than 75% occurring once. V lost 4 bases to trimming and J lost 4 bases; unmatched junction nucleotides: 2. The CDR3 extends over 15 amino acids. Germline CDR1 and CDR2: MNHEY and SMNVEV (reference sequence). This chain uses TRBV27 with TRBJ2-1, with 12 bases matching TRBD2. The specimen sequenced was peripheral blood. This TCR derives from a man in his forties or fifties with acute or convalescent COVID-19. The DNA of the CDR3 is TGTGCCAGCAGTTGGACTAGCGGGGCTTACAATGAGCAGTTCTTC. Residues: CASSWTSGAYNEQFF.